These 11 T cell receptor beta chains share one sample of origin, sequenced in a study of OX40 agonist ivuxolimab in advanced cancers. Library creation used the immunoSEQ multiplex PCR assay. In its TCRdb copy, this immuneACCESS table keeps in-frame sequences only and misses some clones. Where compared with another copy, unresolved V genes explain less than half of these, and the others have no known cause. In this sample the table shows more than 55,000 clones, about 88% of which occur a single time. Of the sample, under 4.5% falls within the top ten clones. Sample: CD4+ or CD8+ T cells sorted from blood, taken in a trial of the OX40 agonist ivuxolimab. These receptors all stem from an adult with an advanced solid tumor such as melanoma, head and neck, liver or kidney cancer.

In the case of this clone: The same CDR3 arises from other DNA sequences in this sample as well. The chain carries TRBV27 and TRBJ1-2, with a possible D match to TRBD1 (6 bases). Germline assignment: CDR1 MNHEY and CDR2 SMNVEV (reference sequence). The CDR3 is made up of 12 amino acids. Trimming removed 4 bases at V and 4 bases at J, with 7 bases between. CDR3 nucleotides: TGTGCCAGCAGTTCACAGGGCTATGGCTACACCTTC. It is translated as CASSSQGYGYTF.

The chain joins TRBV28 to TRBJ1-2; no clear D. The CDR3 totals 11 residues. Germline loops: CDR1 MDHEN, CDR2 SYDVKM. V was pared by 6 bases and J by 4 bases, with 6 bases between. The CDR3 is CASRDLYGYTF. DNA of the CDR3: TGTGCCAGCAGAGATCTCTATGGCTACACCTTC.

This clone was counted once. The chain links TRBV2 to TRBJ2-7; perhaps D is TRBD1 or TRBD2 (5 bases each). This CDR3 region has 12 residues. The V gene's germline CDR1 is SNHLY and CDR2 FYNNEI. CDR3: CASHRGLVEQYF. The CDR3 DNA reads TGTGCTTCCCATCGGGGCCTGGTGGAGCAGTACTTC.

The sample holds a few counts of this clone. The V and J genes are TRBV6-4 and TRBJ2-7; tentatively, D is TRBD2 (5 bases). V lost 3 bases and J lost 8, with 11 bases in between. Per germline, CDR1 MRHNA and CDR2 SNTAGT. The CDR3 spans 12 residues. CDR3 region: CASSDEGRKQYF. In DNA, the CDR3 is TGTGCCAGCAGTGATGAGGGCCGAAAGCAGTACTTC.

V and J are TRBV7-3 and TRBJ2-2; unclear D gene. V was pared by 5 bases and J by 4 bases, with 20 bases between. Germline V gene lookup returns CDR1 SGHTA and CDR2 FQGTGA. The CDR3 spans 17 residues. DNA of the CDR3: TGTGCCAGCAGCCTTGGCGGACCCTCTCGCGGCACCGGGGAGCTGTTTTTT. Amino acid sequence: CASSLGGPSRGTGELFF.

This CDR3 reads CATRWGQGLGEQYF. DNA of the CDR3: TGTGCCACCAGATGGGGACAGGGGCTAGGCGAGCAGTACTTC. The chain couples TRBV15 to TRBJ2-7; 10 nucleotides line up with TRBD1. CDR3 length: 14 residues. V gave up 6 bases and J gave up 6 bases; unmatched junction bases: 8. Germline CDR1 and CDR2: LNHNV and YYDKDF (reference sequence).

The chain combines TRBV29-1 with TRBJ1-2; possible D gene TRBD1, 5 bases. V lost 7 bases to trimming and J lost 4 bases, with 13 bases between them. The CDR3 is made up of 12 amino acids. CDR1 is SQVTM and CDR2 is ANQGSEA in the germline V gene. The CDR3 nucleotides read TGCAGCGGCCGGGGCGACCTCTATGGCTACACCTTC. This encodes CSGRGDLYGYTF. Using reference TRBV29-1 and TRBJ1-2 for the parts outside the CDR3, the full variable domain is SAVISQKPSRDICQRGTSLTIQCQVDSQVTMMFWYRQQPGQSLTLIATANQGSEATYESGFVIDKFPISRPNLTFSTLTVSNMSPEDSSIYLCSGRGDLYGYTFGSGTRLTVV.

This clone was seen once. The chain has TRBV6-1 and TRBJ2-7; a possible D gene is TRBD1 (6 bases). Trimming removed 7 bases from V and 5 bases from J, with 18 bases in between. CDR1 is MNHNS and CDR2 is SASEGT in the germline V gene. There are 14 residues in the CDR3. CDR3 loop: CASMSGRYRDEQYF. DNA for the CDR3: TGTGCCAGCATGAGTGGCCGATACAGGGACGAGCAGTACTTC.

CDR3 region: CASSVGAGMLEPQHF. CDR3 DNA: TGTGCCAGCAGCGTAGGGGCAGGGATGTTAGAGCCCCAGCATTTT. The chain couples TRBV9 to TRBJ1-5, with D possibly matching TRBD1 (5 bases). Trimming shortened V by 0 bases and J by 8 bases, and 15 bases separated the two germline ends. Germline lookup yields CDR1 SGDLS and CDR2 YYNGEE. The CDR3 has 15 amino acids.

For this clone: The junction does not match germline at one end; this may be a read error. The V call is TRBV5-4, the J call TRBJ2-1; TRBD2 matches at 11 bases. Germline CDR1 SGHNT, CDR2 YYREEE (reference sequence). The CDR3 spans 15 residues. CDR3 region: CASSVSSGGYRDELF. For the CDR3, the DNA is TGTGCCAGCAGCGTATCTAGCGGGGGGTACCGGGACGAGCTCTTC.

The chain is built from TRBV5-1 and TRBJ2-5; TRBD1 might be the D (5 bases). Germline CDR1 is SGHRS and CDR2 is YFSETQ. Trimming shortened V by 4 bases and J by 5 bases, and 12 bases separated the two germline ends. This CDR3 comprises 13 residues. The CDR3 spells CASSARVQETQYF. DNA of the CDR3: TGCGCCAGCAGCGCCAGGGTTCAGGAGACCCAGTACTTC.